This TCR beta chain was captured in a study of T cell responses to AZD1222 COVID-19 vaccine. Germline trimming cut 6 bases from V and 9 bases from J; bases unmatched to any gene: 6. Germline V gene lookup returns CDR1 MNHEY and CDR2 SVGAGI. The CDR3 has 15 amino acids. Repertoires were generated with immunoSEQ multiplex PCR, while TCRdb's copy carries only in-frame clones and drops some. The sample includes 95,000 to 150,000 clones, roughly 92% of them seen just once. As to this clone: Antigen unknown.

Overall study results and limits: Regions 160-218 and 743-854 held dominance among vaccine-associated CD4 TCRs, which spanned spike. Only a handful of AZD1222 recipients tested seropositive at baseline. Breadth and depth of Spike-specific TCRs rose after two AZD1222 doses. Clonal diversity was possibly underestimated; the donors were predominantly white British and more often female.

The receptor was derived from an adult in good health. Source: peripheral blood, taken on day 0 of AZD1222 vaccination. This chain uses TRBV6-5 with TRBJ2-1, with 15 bases that match TRBD2. As DNA, the CDR3 is TGTGCCAGCAGCTCGGGACTAGCGGGAGGTAGTGAGCAGTTCTTC. Residues: CASSSGLAGGSEQFF.